This T cell receptor (beta chain) stems from a study of CD4+ T cells in melanoma. Whole-study findings and limits: A reported correlation linked neoantigen-specific CD4+ T cells to CD8+, macrophage and B cell function. Reportedly, melanoma neoantigen-specific CD4+ T cells showed varied differentiation states.

Deletions cut 6 bases from V and 8 bases from J, with 14 bases between. There are 13 residues in the CDR3. Germline V gene lookup returns CDR1 SNHLY and CDR2 FYNNEI. Libraries were prepared by immunoSEQ multiplex PCR; TCRdb keeps only in-frame clonotypes and omits some of them. The data contain 11,000 to 15,000 clones, around 72% of them singletons. Points on this clone: Its antigen remains unidentified.

The sample consisted of cells from a culture (not recorded whether cultured in vitro). V gene TRBV2 combines with J gene TRBJ2-1; D is possibly TRBD1 (5 bases). This sequence was found in a human donor with melanoma. CDR3 DNA sequence: TGTGCCAGCAGAGGGGCCGTCGTCGATGAGCAGTTCTTC. Protein sequence: CASRGAVVDEQFF.